These T cell receptor beta chains were read from a single sample in a study of T cells in Graves' hyperthyroidism and ophthalmopathy. TCRdb independently ran MiXCR on the multiplex PCR reads; one entry per CDR3 protein. The sample yields over 650,000 distinct CDR3 sequences, 16% seen once. Sequencing was done on a sample of blood. Receptors were obtained from a young man with Graves' hyperthyroidism. CDR3s include the opening cysteine and the closing phenylalanine or tryptophan. The D gene is left open where the match is weak. Clone size, where shown, is once, few, many, or a class for clones that have expanded.

d_call,clone_size,v_call,j_call,cdr3_aa,cdr3_nt
.,many,TRBV28,TRBJ2-7,CASRQSTGSEQYF,TGTGCCAGCAGGCAGTCGACGGGAAGCGAGCAGTACTTC
.,.,TRBV6-9,TRBJ2-3,CASSSRRSTDTQYF,TGTGCCAGCAGTTCCCGACGGAGCACAGATACGCAGTATTTT
.,many,TRBV7-2,TRBJ2-7,CASSYPENYEQYF,TGTGCCAGCAGCTACCCGGAGAACTACGAGCAGTACTTC
TRBD1,many,TRBV7-8,TRBJ2-7,CASSLPRQGFYEQYF,TGTGCCAGCAGCCTTCCCCGACAGGGGTTCTACGAGCAGTACTTC
.,.,TRBV3-1,TRBJ1-2,CASSHLFARPSYGYTF,TGTGCCAGCAGCCACCTTTTTGCCAGGCCTTCCTATGGCTACACCTTC
TRBD1,few,TRBV7-9,TRBJ2-7,CASSDRDSSYEQYF,TGTGCCAGCAGCGACCGGGACAGTTCCTACGAGCAGTACTTC
.,.,TRBV5-5,TRBJ2-7,CASSLRAGASGEQYF,TGTGCCAGCAGCTTGAGGGCAGGTGCCTCGGGGGAGCAGTACTTC
.,few,TRBV2,TRBJ2-1,CASSVDQVGAGKQFF,TGTGCCAGCAGTGTAGACCAGGTAGGAGCTGGGAAGCAGTTCTTC
.,few,TRBV28,TRBJ1-3,CASSPVGVSSGNTIYF,TGTGCCAGCAGTCCTGTCGGGGTTAGCTCTGGAAACACCATATATTTT
.,.,TRBV5-1,TRBJ2-3,CASSLWGPEGDTQYF,TGCGCCAGCAGCTTGTGGGGCCCGGAGGGAGATACGCAGTATTTT
.,many,TRBV20-1,TRBJ1-1,CSAKGAMNTEAFF,TGCAGTGCCAAAGGTGCAATGAACACTGAAGCTTTCTTT
.,few,TRBV3-1,TRBJ1-3,CASSQDLSHHSGNTIYF,TGTGCCAGCAGCCAAGATCTTTCGCACCACTCTGGAAACACCATATATTTT
TRBD2,few,TRBV7-2,TRBJ2-7,CASSRGGGRAPYEQYF,TGTGCCAGCAGCCGGGGCGGGGGGCGGGCCCCCTACGAGCAGTACTTC
.,many,TRBV12-3/TRBV12-4,TRBJ2-7,CASSLFGISQGEQYF,TGTGCCAGCAGTTTGTTCGGCATCAGTCAAGGCGAGCAGTACTTC
.,many,TRBV15,TRBJ1-5,CATSRDWMRQPQHF,TGTGCCACCAGCAGAGATTGGATGCGTCAGCCCCAGCATTTT
.,few,TRBV3-1,TRBJ2-2,CASSQVQDRRELFF,TGTGCCAGCAGCCAAGTCCAGGACCGGAGGGAGCTGTTTTTT
TRBD1,.,TRBV20-1,TRBJ2-2,CSALDRGRTGELFF,TGCAGTGCTCTTGACAGGGGGCGGACCGGGGAGCTGTTTTTT
.,.,TRBV27,TRBJ2-4,CASSQVAKNIQYF,TGTGCCAGCAGCCAAGTAGCCAAAAACATTCAGTACTTC
.,many,TRBV20-1,TRBJ2-3,CSGFAGTSTDTQYF,TGCAGTGGGTTCGCGGGAACTAGCACAGATACGCAGTATTTT
.,many,TRBV2,TRBJ2-3,CASSGQGTSTDTQYF,TGTGCCAGCAGTGGGCAGGGGACTAGCACAGATACGCAGTATTTT
.,many,TRBV15,TRBJ2-3,CATSSKQGSADTQYF,TGTGCCACCAGCTCCAAGCAGGGTAGCGCAGATACGCAGTATTTT
.,.,TRBV30,TRBJ2-7,CAWSWGQAYEQYF,TGTGCCTGGAGTTGGGGACAAGCCTACGAGCAGTACTTC
TRBD1,few,TRBV4-1,TRBJ2-5,CASSPRTGVGETQYF,TGCGCCAGCAGCCCGAGGACAGGGGTTGGGGAGACCCAGTACTTC
.,.,TRBV29-1,TRBJ2-7,CSVGGALSIPYEQYF,TGCAGCGTTGGGGGGGCCCTATCCATACCCTACGAGCAGTACTTC
TRBD2,.,TRBV11-2,TRBJ2-5,CASSLRGLAGGETQYF,TGTGCCAGCAGCCTCCGGGGGCTAGCGGGAGGTGAGACCCAGTACTTC
.,few,TRBV7-3,TRBJ2-3,CASSVLGDTDTQYF,TGTGCCAGCAGCGTGTTAGGGGACACAGATACGCAGTATTTT
TRBD1,.,TRBV25-1,TRBJ2-1,CASSDIRPTGDAFNEQFF,TGTGCCAGCAGTGATATCCGACCTACAGGGGATGCTTTCAATGAGCAGTTCTTC
.,few,TRBV18,TRBJ1-2,CASSPAGGSDIGYTF,TGTGCCAGCTCACCAGCGGGGGGCTCTGACATCGGCTACACCTTC
.,.,TRBV6-1,TRBJ1-5,CASSLTSLYQPQHF,TGTGCCAGCAGTCTTACGAGCCTCTATCAGCCCCAGCATTTT
TRBD2,few,TRBV10-3,TRBJ2-1,CAIGRDPQFF,TGTGCCATCGGGAGGGACCCGCAGTTCTTC
TRBD2,many,TRBV12-3/TRBV12-4,TRBJ2-1,CASDLAGPRAYNEQFF,TGTGCCAGCGATTTAGCGGGTCCACGGGCCTACAATGAGCAGTTCTTC
.,many,TRBV2,TRBJ1-4,CAAGGRENEKLFF,TGTGCCGCGGGGGGCAGGGAGAATGAAAAACTGTTTTTT
.,.,TRBV7-9,TRBJ2-7,CASTPDSIYEQYF,TGTGCCAGCACCCCTGACAGTATCTACGAGCAGTACTTC
TRBD2,many,TRBV28,TRBJ2-7,CASSSPGGPRYEQYF,TGTGCCAGCAGTTCCCCGGGGGGTCCTCGATACGAGCAGTACTTC
.,.,TRBV20-1,TRBJ2-5,CSARQAQETQYF,TGCAGTGCCAGACAGGCACAAGAGACCCAGTACTTC
TRBD2,few,TRBV12-3/TRBV12-4,TRBJ2-2,CASSFRLAGAAPDTGELFF,TGTGCCAGCAGTTTTCGACTAGCGGGAGCCGCCCCGGATACCGGGGAGCTGTTTTTT
TRBD1,.,TRBV29-1,TRBJ2-3,CSVEGTGETTDTQYF,TGCAGCGTTGAAGGGACAGGGGAAACCACAGATACGCAGTATTTT
.,.,TRBV18,TRBJ2-7,CASSRQRGGFYEQYF,TGTGCCAGCTCAAGACAGCGAGGGGGTTTCTACGAGCAGTACTTC
TRBD1,few,TRBV27,TRBJ2-3,CASSFAPLTGGYADTQYF,TGTGCCAGCAGTTTCGCCCCACTTACAGGGGGTTACGCAGATACGCAGTATTTT
TRBD1,.,TRBV12-5,TRBJ2-1,CASGWTSGQGNEQFF,TGTGCTAGTGGTTGGACATCGGGACAGGGGAATGAGCAGTTCTTC
.,once,TRBV5-6,TRBJ2-3,CASSSIEGDTQYF,TGTGCCAGCAGCTCTATAGAGGGAGATACGCAGTATTTT
.,.,TRBV7-6,TRBJ1-4,CASSLMTDEKLFF,TGTGCCAGCAGCTTAATGACGGATGAAAAACTGTTTTTT
.,.,TRBV2,TRBJ2-1,CASIGQQYNEQFF,TGTGCCAGCATCGGACAGCAATACAATGAGCAGTTCTTC
TRBD2,many,TRBV7-6,TRBJ2-3,CASSLGGGVSFTDTQYF,TGTGCCAGCAGCTTGGGGGGGGGGGTGAGCTTCACAGATACGCAGTATTTT
TRBD2,many,TRBV7-2,TRBJ2-1,CASTLAGYNEQFF,TGTGCCAGCACCCTAGCGGGATACAATGAGCAGTTCTTC
TRBD1,.,TRBV29-1,TRBJ2-3,CSVEGTGVSTDTQYF,TGCAGCGTTGAAGGGACAGGGGTTAGCACAGATACGCAGTATTTT
.,many,TRBV2,TRBJ1-1,CASRRDVEAFF,TGTGCCAGCAGGAGGGACGTCGAAGCTTTCTTT
TRBD1,.,TRBV5-1,TRBJ1-3,CASSLDATGPGNTIYF,TGCGCCAGCAGCTTGGACGCGACAGGGCCTGGAAACACCATATATTTT
TRBD2,.,TRBV12-3/TRBV12-4,TRBJ2-7,CASSGEGSSYEQYF,TGTGCCAGCAGTGGGGAGGGGAGCTCCTACGAGCAGTACTTC
.,.,TRBV4-1,TRBJ1-1,CASSHRPFGTADAEAFF,TGCGCCAGCAGCCATCGGCCGTTTGGGACGGCTGACGCTGAAGCTTTCTTT